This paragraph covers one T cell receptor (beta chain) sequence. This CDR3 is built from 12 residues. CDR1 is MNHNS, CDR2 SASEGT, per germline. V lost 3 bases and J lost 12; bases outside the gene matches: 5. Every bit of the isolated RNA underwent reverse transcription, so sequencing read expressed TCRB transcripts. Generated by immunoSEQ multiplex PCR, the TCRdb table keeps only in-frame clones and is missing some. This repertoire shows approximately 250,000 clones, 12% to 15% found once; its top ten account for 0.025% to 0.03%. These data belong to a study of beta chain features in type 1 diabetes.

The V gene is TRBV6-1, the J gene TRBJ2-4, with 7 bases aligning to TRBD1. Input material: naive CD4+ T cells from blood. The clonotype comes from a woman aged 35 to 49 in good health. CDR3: CASSETGFAQYF. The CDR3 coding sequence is TGTGCCAGCAGTGAGACAGGGTTCGCTCAGTACTTC.